Presented here are 9 T cell receptor beta chains from one specimen sequenced in a study of CD8 T cells in Susac syndrome. Random-hexamer reverse transcription was applied to 0.5 to 1 ug RNA. MiXCR was run by TCRdb on the immunoSEQ multiplex PCR reads, yielding one entry per CDR3 protein. The table shows approximately 65,000 distinct CDR3 sequences, with roughly 92% occurring only once. The sample comprised CD8+ T cells from PBMCs. The source of these receptors is a human donor in good health.

This sequence joins TRBV5-1 and TRBJ2-1; 10 bases align to TRBD2. Trimming removed 3 bases from V and 9 bases from J; junction bases left unmatched: 3. The CDR3 consists of 13 residues. CDR1 and CDR2 from the germline V gene are SGHRS and YFSETQ. CDR3 region: CASSYGTSVEQFF. The CDR3 DNA reads as TGCGCCAGCAGCTACGGGACTAGCGTTGAGCAGTTCTTC.

The chain joins TRBV5-6 to TRBJ1-2, with D perhaps matching TRBD1 (6 bases). The CDR3 extends over 16 amino acids. Germline values: CDR1 SGHDT, CDR2 YYEEEE. V was cut by 5 bases and J by 6 bases, with 23 bases left in between. The CDR3 DNA follows: TGTGCCAGCAGTTACGACAGGAGCGGACCCGTTAATGGCTACACCTTC. Its translation is CASSYDRSGPVNGYTF.

This chain links TRBV5-8 with TRBJ1-1; 10 bases fit TRBD1. The length of the CDR3 is 15 residues. Losses at the gene ends were 3 bases for V and 3 bases for J; bases not matched to a gene: 5. Germline loops: CDR1 SGHTS, CDR2 YDEGEE. As DNA, the CDR3 is TGTGCCAGCAGCTCAGACAGGGGGCGGGACACTGAAGCTTTCTTT. Protein sequence: CASSSDRGRDTEAFF.

V gene TRBV10-3 combines with J gene TRBJ2-1; D is uncertain. V was cut by 11 bases and J by 9 bases, with 11 bases left in between. The CDR3 totals 10 residues. Germline V gene lookup returns CDR1 ENHRY and CDR2 SYGVKD. CDR3 coding DNA: TGTGCCTCCGGTCCCGGTGAGCAGTTCTTC. Its protein product is CASGPGEQFF.

A word on this clonotype: Without the conserved terminal phenylalanine or tryptophan, this CDR3 likely stems from a read error. The V gene is TRBV19, the J gene TRBJ1-1; no definite D call. The CDR3 has 13 residues. Germline V gene data show CDR1 as LNHDA and CDR2 as SQIVND (reference sequence). V dropped 7 bases and J dropped 3 bases, with 12 bases sitting between them. This CDR3 reads CASNRPSDTEAFS. CDR3 DNA sequence: TGTGCCAGTAATAGGCCCAGTGACACTGAAGCTTTCTCT.

V and J are TRBV6-6 and TRBJ2-1; D not resolved. V dropped 6 bases and J dropped 12 bases, with 15 bases sitting between them. Per germline, CDR1 MNHNY and CDR2 SVGAGI (reference sequence). The CDR3 is 12 amino acids. The CDR3 nucleotides are TGTGCCAGCAGCCTCACCACCAGTCCGCAGTTCTTC. This codes for CASSLTTSPQFF.

The V and J genes are TRBV27 and TRBJ2-1; D is perhaps TRBD2 (5 bases). This CDR3 region has 13 residues. With 7 bases removed from V and 9 bases from J, the gap between germline ends came to 16 bases. Germline V lookup: CDR1 MNHEY, CDR2 SMNVEV (reference sequence). The CDR3 here is CASMALDGGEQFF. In DNA, the CDR3 is TGTGCCAGCATGGCTTTAGATGGAGGTGAGCAGTTCTTC.

V is TRBV7-6 and J is TRBJ2-7; D may be TRBD1 or TRBD2 (7 bases each). The germline V and J ends were trimmed by 5 bases and 6 bases, with 14 bases remaining between them. The CDR3 totals 13 residues. Per the germline V gene, CDR1 is SGHVS and CDR2 is FNYEAQ. CDR3 in DNA: TGTGCCAGCAGCCCGCAGGGGGGGGCCGAGCAGTACTTC. This codes for CASSPQGGAEQYF.

This chain connects TRBV20-1 to TRBJ2-2; D unclear. The CDR3 spans 13 residues. Looked up from germline, CDR1 is DFQATT and CDR2 is SNEGSKA (reference sequence). Trimming cost V 3 bases and J 6 bases, with 11 bases left between them. The CDR3 here is CSASNGQPGELFF. In DNA form, the CDR3 reads TGCAGTGCTAGTAATGGGCAACCCGGGGAGCTGTTTTTT.